This paragraph reports one T cell receptor beta chain. The target antigen is unknown. TCRdb ran MiXCR on the RT-PCR reads and lists one entry per CDR3 protein. The table shows fewer than 350,000 distinct CDR3 sequences, with just over 20% occurring only once. The data were taken from a study of response to subunit inactivated influenza vaccine. General study points: The authors put forward the suggestion that each seasonal influenza vaccination may bring in only a limited number of new T cells.

The CDR3 is 16 residues long. Trimming removed 1 base from V and 0 bases from J; junction bases left unmatched: 5. Germline V lookup: CDR1 DFQATT, CDR2 SNEGSKA (reference sequence). The specimen was PBMCs from blood, collected about 19 months after vaccination. The clonotype comes from a man aged 50 to 75 who received an inactivated influenza vaccine. This chain connects TRBV20-1 to TRBJ2-3; 9 positions match TRBD2. CDR3 sequence reads: CSARAPSGESTDTQYF. The DNA of the CDR3 is TGCAGTGCTAGAGCCCCTAGCGGGGAGAGCACAGATACGCAGTATTTT.